The rows below give T cell receptor beta chains drawn from one sample of a study of cytomegalovirus exposure and HLA in healthy donors. Generated by immunoSEQ multiplex PCR, the TCRdb table keeps only in-frame clones and is missing some. The top ten hold about 3.4% of the sample, which has about 170,000 clones, under 80% seen once. The source material was PBMCs. Receptors were obtained from a female donor in good health and CMV-seronegative. CDR3s include the opening cysteine and the closing phenylalanine or tryptophan. The order of the fields is D gene, J gene, V gene, CDR3 protein. D genes are given only for firm matches.

>-|TRBJ1-5|TRBV28
CASSLGLRAGDQPQHF
>TRBD2|TRBJ2-7|TRBV5-1
CASSLGTSGRSREQYF
>-|TRBJ2-1|TRBV5-6
CASSRPVTFNNEQFF
>TRBD2|TRBJ2-1|TRBV11-1
CASSLVPGGALNEQFF
>-|TRBJ1-5|TRBV30
CAWNGPGLAQPQHF
>-|TRBJ2-3|TRBV11-2
CASSPPLAFMPYTQYF
>TRBD2|TRBJ2-5|TRBV10-1
CASPHVAGGETQYF
>TRBD2|TRBJ2-1|TRBV30
CAWSVKGVGRLAGISYNEQFF
>-|TRBJ1-5|TRBV18
CASSPIGEVGQPQHF
>-|TRBJ2-1|TRBV9
CASSETSPIYNEQFF
>TRBD2|TRBJ2-1|TRBV6-4
CASSEGSGAYNEQFF
>-|TRBJ1-1|TRBV7-3
CASSLNAGMNTEAFF
>-|TRBJ1-4|TRBV4-1
CASSQEGGAREKLFF
>-|TRBJ2-7|TRBV27
CASTPVAGPDAYEQYF
>-|TRBJ1-4|TRBV21-1
CASSKGGGPYEKLFF
>-|TRBJ2-5|TRBV5-1
CASSLEPEQETQYF
>TRBD1|TRBJ1-2|TRBV6-5
CASGKGGLGNYGYTF
>TRBD1|TRBJ2-5|TRBV2
CASSEWTGGETQYF
>-|TRBJ2-1|TRBV27
CASSLQVLGEQFF
>-|TRBJ2-3|TRBV4-3
CASSQRLASEGADTQYF
>-|TRBJ2-7|TRBV2
CASSQDTYEQYF
>TRBD1|TRBJ1-5|TRBV5-1
CASSLTGVSNQPQHF
>-|TRBJ2-2|TRBV27
CASKRLATAGELFF
>TRBD1|TRBJ1-5|TRBV28
CASSFTGTVGSNQPQHF
>-|TRBJ1-4|TRBV28
CASTASGATNEKLFF
>TRBD2|-|TRBV5-4
CASSSGLAGAYEQYF
>-|TRBJ1-1|TRBV20-1
CTGGDTEAFF
>-|TRBJ1-2|TRBV7-9
CASSLDVLVGRDGYTF
>-|TRBJ2-7|TRBV18
CASSPGASYEQYF
>-|TRBJ2-5|TRBV19
CASSIDLGMGGQETQYF
>-|TRBJ2-7|TRBV25-1
CASSSGMVKGSPYEQYF
>TRBD1|TRBJ2-1|TRBV9
CASSVSRDRGDNEQFF
>-|TRBJ2-7|TRBV7-9
CASSLAGAYEQYF
>-|TRBJ2-3|TRBV9
CASSPQRDTQYF
>TRBD2|TRBJ2-5|TRBV29-1
CSVQSDRTSGSQETQYF
>TRBD2|TRBJ2-7|TRBV28
CASSLLAGRHEQYF
>TRBD1|TRBJ2-2|TRBV9
CASSVDRGAAGELFF